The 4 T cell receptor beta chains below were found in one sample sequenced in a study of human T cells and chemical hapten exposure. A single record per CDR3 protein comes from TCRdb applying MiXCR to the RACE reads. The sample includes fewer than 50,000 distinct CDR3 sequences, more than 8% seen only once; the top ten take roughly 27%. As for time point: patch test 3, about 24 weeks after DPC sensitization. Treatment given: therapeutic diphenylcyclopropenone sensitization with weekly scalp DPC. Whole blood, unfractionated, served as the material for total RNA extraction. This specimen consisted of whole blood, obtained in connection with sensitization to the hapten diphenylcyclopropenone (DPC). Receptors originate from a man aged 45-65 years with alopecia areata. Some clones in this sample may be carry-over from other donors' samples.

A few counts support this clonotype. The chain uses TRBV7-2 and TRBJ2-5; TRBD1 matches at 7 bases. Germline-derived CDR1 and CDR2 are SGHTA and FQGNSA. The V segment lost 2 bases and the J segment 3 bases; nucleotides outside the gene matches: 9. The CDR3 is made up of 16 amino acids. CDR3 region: CASSLSTGDGEETQYF. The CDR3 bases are TGTGCCAGCAGCTTATCAACAGGGGATGGAGAAGAGACCCAGTACTTC.

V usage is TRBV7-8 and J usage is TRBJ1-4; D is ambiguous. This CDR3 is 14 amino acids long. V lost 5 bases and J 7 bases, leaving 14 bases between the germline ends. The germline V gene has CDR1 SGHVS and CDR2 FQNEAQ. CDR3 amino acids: CASSILPSAEKLFF. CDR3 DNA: TGTGCCAGCAGCATACTCCCCTCCGCTGAAAAACTGTTTTTT.

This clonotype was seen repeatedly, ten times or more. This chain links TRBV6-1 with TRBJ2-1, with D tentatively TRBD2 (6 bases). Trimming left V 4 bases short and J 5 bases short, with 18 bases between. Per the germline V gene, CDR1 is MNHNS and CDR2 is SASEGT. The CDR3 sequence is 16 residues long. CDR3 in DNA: TGTGCCAGCAGTGTGCTTCCGGGCGGGGTCAACAATGAGCAGTTCTTC. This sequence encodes CASSVLPGGVNNEQFF.

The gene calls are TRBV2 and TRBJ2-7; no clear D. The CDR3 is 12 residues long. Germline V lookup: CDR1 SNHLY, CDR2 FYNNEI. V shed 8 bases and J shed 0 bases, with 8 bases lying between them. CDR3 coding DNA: TGTGCCAGCGGAAGGTTCTCCTACGAGCAGTACTTC. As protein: CASGRFSYEQYF.